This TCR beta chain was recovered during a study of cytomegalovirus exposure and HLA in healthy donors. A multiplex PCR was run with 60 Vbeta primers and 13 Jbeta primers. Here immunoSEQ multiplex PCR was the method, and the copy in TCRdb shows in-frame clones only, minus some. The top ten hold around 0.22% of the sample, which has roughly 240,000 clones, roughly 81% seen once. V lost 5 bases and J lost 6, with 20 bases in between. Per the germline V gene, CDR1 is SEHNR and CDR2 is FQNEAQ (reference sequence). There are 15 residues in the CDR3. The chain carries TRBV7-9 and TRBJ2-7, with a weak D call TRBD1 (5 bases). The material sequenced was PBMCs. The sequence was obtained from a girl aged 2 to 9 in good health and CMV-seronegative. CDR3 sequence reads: CASSHVVVGAGEQYF. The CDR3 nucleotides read TGTGCCAGCAGCCATGTAGTCGTAGGGGCCGGCGAGCAGTACTTC.